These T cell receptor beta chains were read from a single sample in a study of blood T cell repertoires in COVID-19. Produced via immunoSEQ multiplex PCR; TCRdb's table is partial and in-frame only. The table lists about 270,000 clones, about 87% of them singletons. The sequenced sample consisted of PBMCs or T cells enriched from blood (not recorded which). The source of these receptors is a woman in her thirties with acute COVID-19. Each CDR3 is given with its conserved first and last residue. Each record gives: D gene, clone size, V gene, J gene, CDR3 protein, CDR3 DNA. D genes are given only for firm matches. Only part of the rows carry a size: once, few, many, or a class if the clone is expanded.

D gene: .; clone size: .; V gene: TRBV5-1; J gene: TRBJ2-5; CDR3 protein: CASSLGGLGETQYF; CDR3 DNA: TGCGCCAGCAGCTTAGGCGGCCTCGGGGAGACCCAGTACTTC
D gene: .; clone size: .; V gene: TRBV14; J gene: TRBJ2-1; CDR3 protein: CASSQEWRAGAEQFF; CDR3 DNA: TGTGCCAGCAGCCAAGAGTGGAGGGCCGGCGCTGAGCAGTTCTTC
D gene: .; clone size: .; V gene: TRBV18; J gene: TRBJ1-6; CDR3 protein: CASSSPGSPLHF; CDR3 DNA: TGTGCCAGCTCATCGCCGGGGTCACCCCTCCACTTT
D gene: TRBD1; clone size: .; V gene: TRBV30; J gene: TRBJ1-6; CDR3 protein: CAWSLGQGNSPLHF; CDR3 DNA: TGTGCCTGGAGTCTTGGACAGGGTAATTCACCCCTCCACTTT
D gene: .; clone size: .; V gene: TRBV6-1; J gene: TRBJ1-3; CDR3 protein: CASSETASGNTIYF; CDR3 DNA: TGTGCCAGCAGTGAAACAGCCTCTGGAAACACCATATATTTT
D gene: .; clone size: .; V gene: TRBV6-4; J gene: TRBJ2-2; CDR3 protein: CASSVAANTGELFF; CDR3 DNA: TGTGCCAGCAGTGTTGCGGCGAACACCGGGGAGCTGTTTTTT
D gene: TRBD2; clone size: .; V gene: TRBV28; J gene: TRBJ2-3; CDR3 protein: CASIRQGLAGGLFSTDTQYF; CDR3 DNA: TGTGCCAGCATCCGGCAGGGACTAGCGGGAGGACTCTTTAGCACAGATACGCAGTATTTT
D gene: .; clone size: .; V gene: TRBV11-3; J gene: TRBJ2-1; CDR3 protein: CASSSPGPGNEQFF; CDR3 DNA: TGTGCCAGCAGCTCCCCAGGGCCTGGGAATGAGCAGTTCTTC
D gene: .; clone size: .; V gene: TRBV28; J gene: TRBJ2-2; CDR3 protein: CASSLGRGAGELFF; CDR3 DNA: TGTGCCAGCAGTCTCGGTCGGGGTGCCGGGGAGCTGTTTTTT
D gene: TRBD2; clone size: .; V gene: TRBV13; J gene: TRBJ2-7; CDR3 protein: CASSPRGSGAYEQYF; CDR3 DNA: TGTGCCAGCAGCCCCCGGGGTAGCGGGGCCTACGAGCAGTACTTC
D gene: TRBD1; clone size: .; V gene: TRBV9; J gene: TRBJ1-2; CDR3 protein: CASSVEGQGDNYGYTF; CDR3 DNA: TGTGCCAGCAGCGTGGAGGGACAGGGGGATAACTATGGCTACACCTTC
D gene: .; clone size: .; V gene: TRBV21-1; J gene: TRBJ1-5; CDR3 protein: CASSRTGGSSNQPQHF; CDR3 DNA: TGTGCCAGCAGCCGGACAGGGGGCTCTAGCAATCAGCCCCAGCATTTT
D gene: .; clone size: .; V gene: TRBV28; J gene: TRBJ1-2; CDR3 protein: CASSFQGFSKPYGYTF; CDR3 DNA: TGTGCCAGCAGTTTCCAGGGTTTTTCGAAGCCCTATGGCTACACCTTC
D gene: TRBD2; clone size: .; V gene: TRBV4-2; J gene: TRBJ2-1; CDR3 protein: CASSPLGTSGEGPEDEQFF; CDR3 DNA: TGTGCCAGCAGCCCCTTGGGAACTAGCGGGGAGGGCCCAGAGGATGAGCAGTTCTTC
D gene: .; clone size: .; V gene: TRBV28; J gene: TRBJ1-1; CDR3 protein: CASIPLPRGKNTEAFF; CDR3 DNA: TGTGCCAGCATCCCGCTCCCCCGGGGAAAGAACACTGAAGCTTTCTTT
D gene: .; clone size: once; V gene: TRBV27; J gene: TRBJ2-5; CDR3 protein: CASSLSGGWWGPVETQYF; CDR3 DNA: TGTGCCAGCAGTTTATCAGGGGGTTGGTGGGGGCCGGTGGAGACCCAGTACTTC
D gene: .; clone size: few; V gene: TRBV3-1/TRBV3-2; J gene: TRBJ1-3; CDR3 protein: CASSQGRDSSGNTIYF; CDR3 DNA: TGTGCCAGCAGCCAAGGGAGAGACAGCTCTGGAAACACCATATATTTT
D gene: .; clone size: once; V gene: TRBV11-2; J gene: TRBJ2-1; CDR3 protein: CASSPTDEQFF; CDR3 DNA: TGTGCCAGCAGCCCTACTGATGAGCAGTTCTTC
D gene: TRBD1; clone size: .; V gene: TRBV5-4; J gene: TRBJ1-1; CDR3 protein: CASSLEPGTGGTEAFF; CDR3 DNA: TGTGCCAGCAGCTTAGAACCCGGGACAGGTGGGACTGAAGCTTTCTTT
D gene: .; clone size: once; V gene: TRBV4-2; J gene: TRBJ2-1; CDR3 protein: CASSQDTSYNEQFF; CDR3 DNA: TGTGCCAGCAGCCAAGATACAAGCTACAATGAGCAGTTCTTC
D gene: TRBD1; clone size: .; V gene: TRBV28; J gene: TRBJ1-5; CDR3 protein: CASSYHGQGGNQPQHF; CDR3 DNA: TGTGCCAGCAGCTACCACGGACAGGGAGGTAATCAGCCCCAGCATTTT
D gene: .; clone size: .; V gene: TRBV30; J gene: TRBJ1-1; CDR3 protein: CAWRSDWNTEAFF; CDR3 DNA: TGTGCCTGGAGGTCGGACTGGAACACTGAAGCTTTCTTT
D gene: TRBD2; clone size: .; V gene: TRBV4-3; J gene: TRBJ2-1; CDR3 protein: CASSQELAGGVLNEQFF; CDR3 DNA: TGCGCCAGCAGCCAAGAACTAGCGGGAGGGGTTTTGAATGAGCAGTTCTTC
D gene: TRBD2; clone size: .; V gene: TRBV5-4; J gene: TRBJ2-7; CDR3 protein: CASSSRILGLAGAEYEQYF; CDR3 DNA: TGTGCCAGCAGCTCCCGAATCTTGGGACTAGCGGGGGCAGAATACGAGCAGTACTTC
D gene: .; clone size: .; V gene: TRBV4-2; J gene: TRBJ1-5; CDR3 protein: CASSPLWEGNQPQHF; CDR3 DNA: TGTGCCAGCAGCCCTCTTTGGGAGGGCAATCAGCCCCAGCATTTT
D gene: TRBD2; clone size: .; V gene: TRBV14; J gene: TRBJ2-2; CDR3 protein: CASSPGGPTGELFF; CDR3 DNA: TGTGCCAGCAGCCCGGGAGGGCCCACCGGGGAGCTGTTTTTT
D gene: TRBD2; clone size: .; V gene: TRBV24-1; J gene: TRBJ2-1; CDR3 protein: CATSDSTSGRARGKFF; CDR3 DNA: TGTGCCACCAGTGACTCTACTAGCGGGAGGGCCCGTGGTAAGTTCTTC
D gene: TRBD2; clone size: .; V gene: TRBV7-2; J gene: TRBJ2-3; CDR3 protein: CASSIRLAGDTDTQYF; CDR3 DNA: TGTGCCAGCAGCATCAGACTAGCGGGAGATACAGATACGCAGTATTTT
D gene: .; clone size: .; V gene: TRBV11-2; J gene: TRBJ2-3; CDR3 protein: CASSWGGSGKTDTQYF; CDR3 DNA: TGTGCCAGCAGCTGGGGGGGCAGCGGGAAAACAGATACGCAGTATTTT
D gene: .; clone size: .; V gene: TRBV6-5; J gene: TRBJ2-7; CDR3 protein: CASSYRTFTYEQYF; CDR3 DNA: TGTGCCAGCAGTTACCGGACTTTTACCTACGAGCAGTACTTC
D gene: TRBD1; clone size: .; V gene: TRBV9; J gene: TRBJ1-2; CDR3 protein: CASSTLQGVDGYTF; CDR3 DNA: TGTGCCAGCAGCACACTACAGGGGGTCGATGGCTACACCTTC
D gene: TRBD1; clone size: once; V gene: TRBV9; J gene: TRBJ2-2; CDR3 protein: CASSVGTGYAGELFF; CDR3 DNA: TGTGCCAGCAGCGTAGGGACAGGGTACGCCGGGGAGCTGTTTTTT
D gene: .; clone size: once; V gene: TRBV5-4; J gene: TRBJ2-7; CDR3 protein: CASSLDSHYEQYF; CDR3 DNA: TGTGCCAGCAGCTTGGACAGCCACTACGAGCAGTACTTC
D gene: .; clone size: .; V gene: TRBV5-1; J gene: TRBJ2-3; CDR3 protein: CASSLAENYGEDTQYF; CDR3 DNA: TGCGCCAGCAGCTTGGCCGAAAACTACGGGGAGGATACGCAGTATTTT
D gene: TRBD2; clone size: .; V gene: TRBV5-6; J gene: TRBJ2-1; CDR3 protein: CASSEGTSGRSSNEQFF; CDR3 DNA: TGTGCCAGCAGCGAGGGGACTAGCGGGAGGTCCAGCAATGAGCAGTTCTTC
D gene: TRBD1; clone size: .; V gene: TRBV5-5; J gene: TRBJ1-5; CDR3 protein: CASSFIGTGVNQPQHF; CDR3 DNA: TGTGCCAGCAGCTTTATCGGGACAGGGGTCAATCAGCCCCAGCATTTT
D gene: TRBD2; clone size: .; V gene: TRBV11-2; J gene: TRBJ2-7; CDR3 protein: CASSSTSGSHDEQYF; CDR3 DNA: TGTGCCAGCAGCTCGACTAGCGGGAGCCACGACGAGCAGTACTTC
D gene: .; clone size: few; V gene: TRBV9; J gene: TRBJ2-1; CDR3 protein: CASSRDSYNEQFF; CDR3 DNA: TGTGCCAGCAGCCGGGACTCCTACAATGAGCAGTTCTTC
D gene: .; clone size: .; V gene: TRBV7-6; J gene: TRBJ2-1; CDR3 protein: CASSLGAPYNEQFF; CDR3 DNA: TGTGCCAGCAGCTTAGGGGCACCCTACAATGAGCAGTTCTTC
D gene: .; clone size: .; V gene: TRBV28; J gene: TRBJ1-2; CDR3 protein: CASSFRDYGYTF; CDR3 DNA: TGTGCCAGCAGTTTTCGGGACTATGGCTACACCTTC
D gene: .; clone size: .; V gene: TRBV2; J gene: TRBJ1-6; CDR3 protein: CASSVGDTENSPLHF; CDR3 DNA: TGTGCCAGCAGTGTAGGGGACACGGAAAATTCACCCCTCCACTTT
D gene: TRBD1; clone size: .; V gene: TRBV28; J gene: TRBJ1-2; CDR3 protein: CASSPVTGDLKNYGYTF; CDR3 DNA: TGTGCCAGCAGTCCAGTAACAGGGGACCTCAAAAACTATGGCTACACCTTC
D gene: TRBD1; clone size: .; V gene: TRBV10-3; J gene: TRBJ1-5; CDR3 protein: CAIGDRANQPQHF; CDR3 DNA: TGTGCCATCGGAGACAGGGCCAATCAGCCCCAGCATTTT
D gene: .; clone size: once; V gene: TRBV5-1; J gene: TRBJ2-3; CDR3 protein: CASSSDQGRGRADTQYF; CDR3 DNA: TGCGCCAGCAGCTCCGACCAGGGCAGGGGTAGGGCCGATACGCAGTATTTT
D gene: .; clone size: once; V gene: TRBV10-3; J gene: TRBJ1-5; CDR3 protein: CAISGVERQPQHF; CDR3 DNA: TGTGCCATCAGTGGTGTGGAGAGACAGCCCCAGCATTTT
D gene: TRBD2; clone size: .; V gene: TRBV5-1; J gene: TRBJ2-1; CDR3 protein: CASTPGGTYNEQFF; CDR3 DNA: TGCGCCAGCACCCCGGGGGGGACTTACAATGAGCAGTTCTTC
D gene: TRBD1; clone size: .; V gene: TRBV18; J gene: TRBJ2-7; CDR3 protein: CASSPTGTETYEQYF; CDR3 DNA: TGTGCCAGCTCACCAACGGGGACAGAGACCTACGAGCAGTACTTC
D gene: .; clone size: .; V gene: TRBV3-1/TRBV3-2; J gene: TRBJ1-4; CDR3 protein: CASSPGQTVKLFF; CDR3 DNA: TGTGCCAGCAGCCCCGGACAGACGGTAAAACTGTTTTTT
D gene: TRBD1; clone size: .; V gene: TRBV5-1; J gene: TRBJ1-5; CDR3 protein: CASSPGQGSHQPQHF; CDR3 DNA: TGCGCCAGCAGCCCCGGACAGGGGTCGCATCAGCCCCAGCATTTT
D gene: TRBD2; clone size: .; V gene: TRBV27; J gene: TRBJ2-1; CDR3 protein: CASSPKIAGVAYNEQFF; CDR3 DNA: TGTGCCAGCAGTCCTAAAATAGCGGGAGTAGCGTACAATGAGCAGTTCTTC
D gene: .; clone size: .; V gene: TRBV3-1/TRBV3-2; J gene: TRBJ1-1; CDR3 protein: CASSQAGADEAFF; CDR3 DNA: TGTGCCAGCAGCCAAGCAGGGGCCGATGAAGCTTTCTTT
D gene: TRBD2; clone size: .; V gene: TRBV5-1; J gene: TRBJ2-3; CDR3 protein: CASSLGLAGGTLTDTQYF; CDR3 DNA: TGCGCCAGCAGCTTGGGGCTAGCGGGAGGGACCCTCACAGATACGCAGTATTTT
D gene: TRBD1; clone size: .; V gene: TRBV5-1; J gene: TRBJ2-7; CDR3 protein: CASSPTGGSYEQYF; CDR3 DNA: TGCGCCAGCAGCCCGACAGGGGGCTCGTACGAGCAGTACTTC
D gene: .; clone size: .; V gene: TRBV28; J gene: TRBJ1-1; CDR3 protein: CASSFGMLAFF; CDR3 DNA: TGTGCCAGCAGTTTCGGGATGTTGGCTTTCTTT
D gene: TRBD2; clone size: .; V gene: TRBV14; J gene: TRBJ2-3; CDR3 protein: CASSPILALTDTQYF; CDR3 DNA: TGTGCCAGCAGCCCGATACTAGCGCTCACAGATACGCAGTATTTT
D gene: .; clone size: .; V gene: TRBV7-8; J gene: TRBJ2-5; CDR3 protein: CASSQLLETQYF; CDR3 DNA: TGTGCCAGCAGCCAACTCTTGGAGACCCAGTACTTC
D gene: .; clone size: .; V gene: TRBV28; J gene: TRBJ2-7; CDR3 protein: CASSFIQGLQREQYF; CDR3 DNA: TGTGCCAGCAGCTTTATCCAGGGGCTACAGAGAGAGCAGTACTTC